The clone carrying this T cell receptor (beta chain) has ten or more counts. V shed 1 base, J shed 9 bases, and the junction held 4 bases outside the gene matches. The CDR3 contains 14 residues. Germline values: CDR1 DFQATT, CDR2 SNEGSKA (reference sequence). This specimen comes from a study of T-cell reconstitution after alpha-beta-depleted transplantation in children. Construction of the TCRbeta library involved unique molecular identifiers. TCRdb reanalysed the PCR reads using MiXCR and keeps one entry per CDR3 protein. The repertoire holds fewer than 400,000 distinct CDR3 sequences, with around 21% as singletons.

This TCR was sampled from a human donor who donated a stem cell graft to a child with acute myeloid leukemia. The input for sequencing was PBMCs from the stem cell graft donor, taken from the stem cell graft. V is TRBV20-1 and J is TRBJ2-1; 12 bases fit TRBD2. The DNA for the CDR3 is TGCAGTGCTAGAGTCCCTAGCGGGAGGGTTGAGCAGTTCTTC. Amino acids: CSARVPSGRVEQFF.